Below are 15 T cell receptor beta chains sequenced from a single sample in a study of blood T cell repertoires in COVID-19. Profiled with immunoSEQ multiplex PCR; TCRdb holds only in-frame clones, not every one. The sample lists some 37,000 clones; roughly 90% were seen once. Sequenced sample: peripheral blood. The origin of the receptors is an older man with acute or convalescent COVID-19.

The chain uses TRBV5-1 and TRBJ2-7; perhaps TRBD1 as D (7 bases). Germline-derived CDR1 and CDR2 are SGHRS and YFSETQ. The CDR3 length is 13 residues. The ends were cut back, 0 bases at V and 6 bases at J, with 10 bases in the middle. CDR3 residues: CASSLGQGGEQYF. The CDR3 DNA reads as TGCGCCAGCAGCTTGGGACAGGGAGGCGAGCAGTACTTC.

In nucleotides, the CDR3 is TGTGCCAGCAGTTTCGCACTCCTCGCCTCTGGGGCCAACGTCCTGACTTTC. Protein sequence: CASSFALLASGANVLTF. This chain links TRBV28 with TRBJ2-6; D is unresolved. The V end lost 3 bases, the J end lost 0 bases, and 12 bases lay between the germline ends. The CDR3 has 17 amino acids. Germline V gene data show CDR1 as MDHEN and CDR2 as SYDVKM.

The J gene is TRBJ1-4, the V gene TRBV21-1; the table names TRBD1, a call not compared with the DNA. TRBV21-1 is labeled a pseudogene. This CDR3 spans 18 amino acids. The CDR3 is CASSLDRGRATTNEKLFF. For the CDR3, the DNA is TGTGCCAGCAGCCTGGACAGGGGGCGAGCTACAACTAATGAAAAACTGTTTTTT.

The chain uses TRBV19 and TRBJ2-5, with 7 bases identical to TRBD1. The CDR3 sequence is 13 residues long. V lost 6 bases to trimming and J lost 0 bases; unmatched junction nucleotides: 1. Looked up from germline, CDR1 is LNHDA and CDR2 is SQIVND (reference sequence). The CDR3 spells CASRTGNQETQYF. The CDR3, as DNA: TGTGCCAGTAGGACAGGGAACCAAGAGACCCAGTACTTC. Based on the CDR3 plus reference TRBV19 and TRBJ2-5, the full variable domain is DGGITQSPKYLFRKEGQNVTLSCEQNLNHDAMYWYRQDPGQGLRLIYYSQIVNDFQKGDIAEGYSVSREKKESFPLTVTSAQKNPTAFYLCASRTGNQETQYFGPGTRLLVL.

The chain carries TRBV9 and TRBJ2-2, with TRBD1 matching over 7 bases. The CDR3 sequence is 15 residues long. After removal of 7 bases from V and 4 bases from J, the junction contained 10 bases not matched to a gene. CDR1 is SGDLS and CDR2 is YYNGEE in the germline V gene. The CDR3 region is CASHTTGSGTGELFF. The CDR3 coding sequence is TGTGCCAGCCACACGACAGGGTCGGGCACCGGGGAGCTGTTTTTT.

The CDR3 is CASSFGDRVYNSPLHF. In DNA form, the CDR3 reads TGTGCCAGCAGTTTCGGGGACAGGGTCTATAATTCACCCCTCCACTTT. This chain joins TRBV28 and TRBJ1-6; 9 nucleotides align to TRBD1. Per the germline V gene, CDR1 is MDHEN and CDR2 is SYDVKM. CDR3 length equals 16 residues. V trimming: 3 bases; J trimming: 3 bases; junction bases outside the gene matches: 3.

The V call is TRBV14, the J call TRBJ2-3; TRBD2 matches 8 bases. Germline-derived CDR1 and CDR2 are SGHDN and FVKESK. The CDR3 totals 15 residues. The ends lost 6 bases at V and 2 bases at J; junction bases unmatched: 7. The CDR3 DNA sequence: TGTGCCAGCAGTCTCTTAGCGGGAATCACAGATACGCAGTATTTT. It yields the protein CASSLLAGITDTQYF.

The genes are TRBV4-2 and TRBJ2-3; 11 nucleotides match TRBD2. The germline gives CDR1 LGHNA, CDR2 YNFKEQ. The ends lost 1 base at V and 6 bases at J; junction bases unmatched: 12. This CDR3 spans 18 amino acids. The CDR3 coding sequence is TGTGCCAGCAGCCAAGTTGGGCTAGCGGGAGGATCCTCGGATACGCAGTATTTT. Its protein product is CASSQVGLAGGSSDTQYF.

This sequence joins TRBV6-5 and TRBJ2-7; 8 nucleotides match TRBD1. This CDR3 comprises 14 residues. Germline V gene sequence: CDR1 MNHEY, CDR2 SVGAGI. V shed 6 bases, J shed 6 bases, and the junction held 10 bases outside the gene matches. CDR3 bases: TGTGCCAGCAGATCAACAGGGGGGTTTGGCGAGCAGTACTTC. Translated: CASRSTGGFGEQYF.

The gene calls are TRBV7-9 and TRBJ2-7, with D perhaps matching TRBD1 (6 bases). Germline V lookup: CDR1 SEHNR, CDR2 FQNEAQ (reference sequence). The CDR3 has 14 amino acids. Trimming left V 7 bases short and J 1 base short, with 14 bases between. Here the CDR3 DNA reads TGTGCCAGCACCACTTGGGACACTTCCTACGAGCAGTACTTC. Protein sequence: CASTTWDTSYEQYF.

V is TRBV7-2 and J is TRBJ1-1; 10 bases are a match to TRBD1. The CDR3 is 14 residues long. Trimming removed 1 base from V and 11 bases from J; junction bases left unmatched: 7. Per the germline V gene, CDR1 is SGHTA and CDR2 is FQGNSA. The CDR3 here is CASSLGGQGSVAFF. CDR3 sequence (DNA): TGTGCCAGCAGCTTAGGGGGACAGGGGTCGGTGGCTTTCTTT.

This clone occurred once. This sequence joins TRBV29-1 and TRBJ2-3, with 10 bases identical to TRBD2. Germline V gene lookup returns CDR1 SQVTM and CDR2 ANQGSEA. The CDR3 runs to 15 residues. The junction had 7 bases not matched to a gene; V was cut back by 4 bases and J by 3 bases. The CDR3 DNA is TGCAGCGTTGGCGGGCTAGCGGGAGAAACAGATACGCAGTATTTT. It translates to CSVGGLAGETDTQYF.

The chain employs TRBV7-2 and TRBJ1-4, with D tentatively TRBD1 (5 bases). The germline gives CDR1 SGHTA, CDR2 FQGNSA. This CDR3 region has 13 residues. V was cut by 0 bases and J by 9 bases, with 8 bases left in between. Here the CDR3 reads CASSLAAGQKLFF. CDR3 bases: TGTGCCAGCAGCTTAGCTGCAGGGCAAAAACTGTTTTTT.

The chain employs TRBV9 and TRBJ1-4, with D unresolved. V lost 0 bases and J lost 4, with 7 bases in between. The CDR3 is 14 amino acids. CDR1 and CDR2 (germline): SGDLS, YYNGEE. Here the CDR3 reads CASSVAGNNEKLFF. The CDR3 bases are TGTGCCAGCAGCGTAGCGGGGAATAATGAAAAACTGTTTTTT.

The rearrangement links TRBV5-1 to TRBJ2-5; 9 bases match TRBD1. V was pared by 4 bases and J by 2 bases, with 9 bases of the junction left unmatched. The CDR3 is made up of 16 amino acids. The V gene's germline CDR1 is SGHRS and CDR2 YFSETQ. The CDR3 DNA reads TGCGCCAGCAGCCTGGCGATCGGGACAGGGCAAGAGACCCAGTACTTC. Translating gives CASSLAIGTGQETQYF.